The rows below give T cell receptor beta chains drawn from one sample of a study of blood T cell repertoires in COVID-19. Assay: immunoSEQ multiplex PCR; the TCRdb copy retains only in-frame clones and omits some. The sample includes under 75,000 clones, 65% to 85% of them seen just once. Sequencing was carried out using peripheral blood. The source is a human donor in a cohort sampled during active COVID-19. Both conserved end residues are part of each CDR3. The D gene is left open where the match is weak. The size field is filled for only some rows; it gives once, few, many or a size class.

j_gene,d_gene,abundance,v_gene,CDR3nt,CDR3aa
TRBJ1-2,TRBD1,.,TRBV6-4,TGTGCCAGCAGTGTCGTGGGACAGGGGTACTATGGCTACACCTTC,CASSVVGQGYYGYTF
TRBJ2-5,.,.,TRBV2,TGTGCCAGCAAGGGGGTCGGAGAGACCCAGTACTTC,CASKGVGETQYF
TRBJ2-4,TRBD2,.,TRBV7-2,TGTGCCAGCAGCGCTGGACTAGCGGGGGTTTTAAACATTCAGTACTTC,CASSAGLAGVLNIQYF
TRBJ2-7,.,.,TRBV15,TGTGCCACCAGCAGAGCCGAACTAGGGCTCGGGAAGCAGTACTTC,CATSRAELGLGKQYF
TRBJ2-4,.,once,TRBV30,TGTGCCTGGAGTGCCGGGTTGCGAGGGGCAGGGGACATTCAGTACTTC,CAWSAGLRGAGDIQYF
TRBJ1-1,TRBD1,.,TRBV15,TGTGCCACCAGCAGAGATTGGGGGGCCGTGGACAGGGCCTACGCTTTCTTT,CATSRDWGAVDRAYAFF
TRBJ2-3,.,.,TRBV11-2,TGTGCCAGCAGCTTAGTGAGAGTAGATACGCAGTATTTT,CASSLVRVDTQYF
TRBJ2-6,.,.,TRBV21-1,.,CASSKGTGRLFGAGANVLTF
TRBJ2-7,TRBD1,.,TRBV18,TGTGCCAGCTCACCTGTCGGGTCCCAGGGGGCCTACGAGCAGTACTTC,CASSPVGSQGAYEQYF
TRBJ1-4,TRBD1,.,TRBV11-3,TGTGCCAGCAGCCCAAGACTGACAGGGCCTAATGAAAAACTGTTTTTT,CASSPRLTGPNEKLFF
TRBJ1-4,.,.,TRBV6-5,TGTGCCAGCAGCGAGACTCTTAATGAAAAACTGTTTTTT,CASSETLNEKLFF
TRBJ2-7,TRBD2,.,TRBV7-2,TGTGCCAGCAGCGAGACTAGCGGGAGGGCCAAGGAGCAGTACTTC,CASSETSGRAKEQYF
TRBJ2-1,.,.,TRBV5-1,TGCGCCAGCAGCTTGGTTCTAGCCTCTGAGCAGTTCTTC,CASSLVLASEQFF
TRBJ2-1,TRBD2,.,TRBV28,TGTGCCAGCAGTTTGGGGGGACTAGCGGGGAAGGAGCAGTTCTTC,CASSLGGLAGKEQFF
TRBJ2-4,TRBD1,.,TRBV3-1/TRBV3-2,TGTGCCAGCACCAACAGGGGCGCGGACATTCAGTACTTC,CASTNRGADIQYF
TRBJ2-1,TRBD2,once,TRBV5-1,TGCGCCAGCAGCCTATTAGCGGGTGGAAGCTCCTACAATGAGCAGTTCTTC,CASSLLAGGSSYNEQFF
TRBJ1-2,.,.,TRBV5-1,TGCGCCAGCAGCTTGGCTACAGGGAAGAATGGCTACACCTTC,CASSLATGKNGYTF
TRBJ2-3,TRBD2,.,TRBV6-6,TGTGCCAGCAGTTTGATGAGCGGGGGGGCAACAGATACGCAGTATTTT,CASSLMSGGATDTQYF
TRBJ2-5,.,.,TRBV4-2,TGTGCCAGCAGCCACGACCAAGAGACCCAGTACTTC,CASSHDQETQYF
TRBJ2-5,.,.,TRBV7-3,TGTGCCAGCAGCTTAGGAGCGAACCGCCAAGAGACCCAGTACTTC,CASSLGANRQETQYF
TRBJ1-2,.,.,TRBV19,TGTGCCAGTAGTCCGCAGTTTGTCTATGGCTACACCTTC,CASSPQFVYGYTF
TRBJ1-6,.,few,TRBV9,TGTGCCAGCAGCGTAGACGGCGGAAGCTCCTATAATTCACCCCTCCACTTT,CASSVDGGSSYNSPLHF
TRBJ2-5,TRBD1,.,TRBV19,TGTGCCAGTAGTCCTAACAGGGGTAGAGAGACCCAGTACTTC,CASSPNRGRETQYF
TRBJ2-5,TRBD1,.,TRBV10-1,TGCGCCAGCAGTGAGCGACAGGGGGTCCCAGAGACCCAGTACTTC,CASSERQGVPETQYF
TRBJ2-3,.,once,TRBV13,TGTGCCAGCAGCTTAGCTGGTATGAGCCCTAGCACAGATACGCAGTATTTT,CASSLAGMSPSTDTQYF
TRBJ2-7,.,.,TRBV10-3,TGTGCCATCGGACAGACCTACGAGCAGTACTTC,CAIGQTYEQYF
TRBJ2-5,TRBD2,.,TRBV30,TGTGCCAGAGCCCCTCGACTAGCCCAAGAGACCCAGTACTTC,CARAPRLAQETQYF
TRBJ1-1,.,.,TRBV5-1,TGCGCCAGCAGCGGACTGCGAAACACTGAAGCTTTCTTT,CASSGLRNTEAFF
TRBJ2-4,.,.,TRBV21-1,TGTGCCAGCAGCACTGAACCAGGGATCACGCACGCCAAAAACATTCAGTACTTC,CASSTEPGITHAKNIQYF
TRBJ2-7,TRBD1,.,TRBV6-5,TGTGCCAGCGACAGGGGCCCGAGCTCCTACGAGCAGTACTTC,CASDRGPSSYEQYF
TRBJ2-7,TRBD1,.,TRBV5-1,TGCGCCAGCAGCCTCCGGACAGGGGGCGACGAGCAGTACTTC,CASSLRTGGDEQYF
TRBJ1-5,.,.,TRBV6-1,TGTGCCAGCAGTGAGGCAAGGAGAGGCAATCAGCCCCAGCATTTT,CASSEARRGNQPQHF
TRBJ2-3,TRBD2,.,TRBV27,TGTGCCAGCAGTTTATCGAGTAAACTAGCGGGGTCCCTTGGCACGCAGTATTTT,CASSLSSKLAGSLGTQYF
TRBJ2-7,.,.,TRBV11-2,TGTGCCAGCAGCTTAGACCAGGGGCGCTACGAGCAGTACTTC,CASSLDQGRYEQYF
TRBJ2-3,.,.,TRBV19,TGTGCCAGTAGTTACCAAGGAGTAGATACGCAGTATTTT,CASSYQGVDTQYF
TRBJ1-1,.,.,TRBV18,TGTGCCAGCTCACCACCGGAGGGCCACACTGAAGCTTTCTTT,CASSPPEGHTEAFF
TRBJ2-7,TRBD1,.,TRBV5-1,TGCGCCAGCAGCACGGGACAGCCATCGGGCGAGCAGTACTTC,CASSTGQPSGEQYF